What follows are 29 T cell receptor beta chains derived from one specimen sequenced in a study of blood T cell repertoires in COVID-19. This table comes from immunoSEQ multiplex PCR, and its TCRdb copy is limited to in-frame clones, with some not included. Here the sample spans hundreds of thousands of clones, more than 70% being singletons. The sample comprised peripheral blood. All receptors derive from a woman aged 40 to 49 who had recovered from COVID-19.

This chain links TRBV29-1 with TRBJ2-3, with 9 positions matching TRBD1. J was trimmed by 3 bases and V by 6 bases; bases with no gene match: 7. The CDR3 is made up of 14 amino acids. Germline values: CDR1 SQVTM, CDR2 ANQGSEA. CDR3 amino acids: CSVDPTGGTDTQYF. CDR3 DNA: TGCAGCGTCGACCCGACAGGGGGGACAGATACGCAGTATTTT.

This clone was recorded only once. The chain joins TRBV29-1 to TRBJ1-5, with 9 bases identical to TRBD1. Germline loops: CDR1 SQVTM, CDR2 ANQGSEA. Losses at the gene ends were 4 bases for V and 5 bases for J; bases not matched to a gene: 3. This CDR3 has 13 residues. CDR3 DNA sequence: TGCAGCGTTGGACAGGGGGTCGATCAGCCCCAGCATTTT. It specifies CSVGQGVDQPQHF.

The V gene is TRBV20-1, the J gene TRBJ2-1; D possibly corresponds to TRBD2 (5 bases). CDR3 length: 11 residues. V was cut by 4 bases and J by 9 bases, with 10 bases left in between. Germline V lookup: CDR1 DFQATT, CDR2 SNEGSKA (reference sequence). This CDR3 reads CSAIGRGEQFF. CDR3 in DNA: TGCAGTGCTATAGGCCGGGGTGAGCAGTTCTTC.

V and J are TRBV10-3 and TRBJ2-4; 9 bases agree with TRBD1. CDR3 length: 16 amino acids. The V and J ends lost 4 bases and 1 base, in that order; junction bases with no gene match: 5. Germline CDR1 ENHRY, CDR2 SYGVKD. The CDR3 spells CAISVGDRVAKNIQYF. In DNA, the CDR3 is TGTGCCATCAGTGTTGGGGACAGGGTGGCCAAAAACATTCAGTACTTC.

The chain employs TRBV6-2 or TRBV6-3 and TRBJ1-2, with D unresolved. The CDR3 runs 11 residues. The germline gives CDR1 MNHEY, CDR2 SVGEGT. Trimming removed 2 bases from V and 7 bases from J, with 5 bases in between. Written as DNA, the CDR3 is TGTGCCAGCAGTTACGCTAGTGGCTACACCTTC. It codes for CASSYASGYTF.

This clone has more than one count but fewer than ten. Relative to the germline gene, one junction end is altered; a read error may explain this. The chain combines TRBV20-1 with TRBJ1-1; maybe TRBD1 (5 bases). The CDR3 covers 11 residues. Germline-derived CDR1 and CDR2 are DFQATT and SNEGSKA (reference sequence). This chain's CDR3 is CSARGGPGLTF. The CDR3 nucleotides read TGCAGTGCTAGAGGTGGGCCGGGACTTACATTT.

The chain employs TRBV6-4 and TRBJ1-2; D perhaps matches TRBD1 (5 bases). Germline assignment: CDR1 MRHNA and CDR2 SNTAGT. V gave up 2 bases and J gave up 0 bases, with 10 bases separating them. The length of the CDR3 is 15 residues. The CDR3 sequence is CASSDSRDPNYGYTF. Here the CDR3 DNA reads TGTGCCAGCAGTGACAGCAGGGATCCTAACTATGGCTACACCTTC.

The rearrangement links TRBV10-3 to TRBJ2-7; TRBD1 aligns across 7 bases. CDR1 and CDR2 (germline): ENHRY, SYGVKD. The ends lost 3 bases at V and 4 bases at J; junction bases unmatched: 18. CDR3 length: 18 residues. CDR3 sequence reads: CAISEGPGGQGVGYEQYF. As DNA, the CDR3 is TGTGCCATCAGTGAAGGCCCGGGCGGGCAGGGGGTAGGGTACGAGCAGTACTTC.

This chain joins TRBV11-3 and TRBJ1-1; TRBD1 might be the D (6 bases). The CDR3 loop spans 14 amino acids. Germline V gene sequence: CDR1 SGHNT, CDR2 YENEEA. V gave up 5 bases and J gave up 3 bases, with 13 bases separating them. The CDR3 DNA sequence: TGTGCCAGCAGCCCAGGGGCTGGGTACACTGAAGCTTTCTTT. Amino acid sequence: CASSPGAGYTEAFF.

On this clone: The sample holds other DNA sequences that translate to the same CDR3. The V call is TRBV7-2, the J call TRBJ1-1; D remains unclear. The CDR3 is 13 amino acids. Trimming cost V 4 bases and J 1 base, with 7 bases left between them. The germline V gene has CDR1 SGHTA and CDR2 FQGNSA. CDR3 nucleotide sequence: TGTGCCAGCAGCTCGACACCGAACACTGAAGCTTTCTTT. Protein: CASSSTPNTEAFF.

V usage is TRBV28 and J usage is TRBJ1-2; a possible D gene is TRBD1 (6 bases). V lost 2 bases, J lost 4 bases, and 14 bases lay in between. This CDR3 comprises 15 residues. Looked up from germline, CDR1 is MDHEN and CDR2 is SYDVKM. The CDR3 reads CASSLPISTGYGYTF. CDR3 bases: TGTGCCAGCAGTTTACCCATCTCGACAGGCTATGGCTACACCTTC.

Details on this clone: Within the sample, other DNA sequences also encode this same CDR3. The chain joins TRBV12-3 or TRBV12-4 to TRBJ1-5, with D possibly matching TRBD1 (6 bases). Trimming pared 3 bases from V and 3 bases from J, leaving 6 bases between. The CDR3 extends over 13 amino acids. CDR3 DNA sequence: TGTGCCAGCAGTTTGGGACACAATCAGCCCCAGCATTTT. It is translated as CASSLGHNQPQHF.

CDR3 sequence (DNA): TGTGCCAGCAGACAGGACAGGGGAGGGGAAAAACTGTTTTTT. It is translated as CASRQDRGGEKLFF. This chain links TRBV2 with TRBJ1-4, with 9 bases lining up with TRBD1. Germline V gene data show CDR1 as SNHLY and CDR2 as FYNNEI. The CDR3 loop spans 14 amino acids. V was pared by 6 bases and J by 8 bases, with 7 bases of the junction left unmatched.

The chain combines TRBV21-1 with TRBJ1-3; the table's D call, TRBD1, was not checked against the DNA. TRBV21-1 is a known pseudogene. This CDR3 spans 17 amino acids. The CDR3 loop is CASSTSDRSSSGNTIYF. The CDR3 DNA is TGTGCCAGCAGCACAAGCGACAGGTCCAGCTCTGGAAACACCATATATTTT.

This rearrangement joins TRBV3-1 (or the pseudogene TRBV3-2) to TRBJ2-5, with TRBD2 as a possible D gene (6 bases). Germline-derived CDR1 and CDR2 are LGHDT and YNNKEL (reference sequence). The CDR3 is 17 residues long. The V end was cut by 4 bases, the J end by 3 bases, with 21 bases between. The CDR3 here is CASSPPGEWRGKETQYF. The CDR3 DNA is TGTGCCAGCAGCCCCCCCGGGGAGTGGCGGGGAAAAGAGACCCAGTACTTC.

This chain uses TRBV30 with TRBJ2-1, with a possible D match to TRBD2 (7 bases). This CDR3 has 14 amino acids. The germline V gene encodes CDR1 GTSNPN and CDR2 SVGIG (reference sequence). The V end lost 0 bases, the J end lost 10 bases, and 16 bases lay between the germline ends. The CDR3: CAWSVAFGGREQFF. The DNA of the CDR3 is TGTGCCTGGAGTGTAGCGTTCGGGGGGCGGGAGCAGTTCTTC.

The chain joins TRBV14 to TRBJ1-1; TRBD1 agrees at 8 bases. The germline V gene has CDR1 SGHDN and CDR2 FVKESK. The V gene end was trimmed by 4 bases and the J gene end by 7 bases; junction bases not matched to a gene: 11. This CDR3 has 15 amino acids. CDR3 protein: CASSPSQTGALEAFF. In DNA form, the CDR3 reads TGTGCCAGCAGCCCTAGCCAGACAGGGGCCCTTGAAGCTTTCTTT.

This clone was observed a few times. The rearrangement links TRBV9 to TRBJ1-1; D ambiguous. The CDR3 is made up of 13 amino acids. The V gene lost 3 bases and the J gene lost 1 base, with 7 bases spanning the gap. CDR1 and CDR2 (germline): SGDLS, YYNGEE. CDR3 nucleotides: TGTGCCAGCAGCGGGCGGCCGAACACTGAAGCTTTCTTT. This translates into CASSGRPNTEAFF. Looking up the rest from reference TRBV9 and TRBJ1-1 gives the full variable domain: DSGVTQTPKHLITATGQRVTLRCSPRSGDLSVYWYQQSLDQGLQFLIQYYNGEERAKGNILERFSAQQFPDLHSELNLSSLELGDSALYFCASSGRPNTEAFFGQGTRLTVV.

The rearrangement joins TRBV7-2 to TRBJ2-1, with D maybe TRBD2 (5 bases). This CDR3 has 14 amino acids. V was cut by 1 base and J by 9 bases, with 13 bases left in between. CDR1 is SGHTA, CDR2 FQGNSA, per germline. CDR3 sequence: CASSLGAGGGEQFF. CDR3 DNA: TGTGCCAGCAGCTTAGGCGCAGGTGGAGGTGAGCAGTTCTTC.

This clone has a handful of counts. The rearrangement joins TRBV18 to TRBJ1-1; D is possibly TRBD1 (5 bases). The CDR3 totals 15 residues. The V gene's germline CDR1 is KGHSH and CDR2 LQKENI. The ends were cut back, 3 bases at V and 0 bases at J, with 11 bases in the middle. The CDR3 region has the DNA TGTGCCAGCTCACCCTTAGAGACAGTGAACACTGAAGCTTTCTTT. It encodes CASSPLETVNTEAFF.

This chain connects TRBV30 to TRBJ1-5; the D gene is possibly TRBD1 (6 bases). Germline V gives CDR1 GTSNPN, CDR2 SVGIG (reference sequence). Trimming pared 5 bases from V and 0 bases from J, leaving 17 bases between. This CDR3 contains 16 residues. CDR3 sequence (DNA): TGTGCCTGGGACCTTGGGGGGGCTGGTAGCAATCAGCCCCAGCATTTT. This translates into CAWDLGGAGSNQPQHF.

The chain recombines TRBV28 with TRBJ2-5, with TRBD1 identical over 7 bases. The CDR3 is 16 amino acids. Germline V gene lookup returns CDR1 MDHEN and CDR2 SYDVKM. V was clipped by 3 bases and J by 5 bases; unmatched bases: 12. Here the CDR3 reads CASSFGQARGRETQYF. The DNA for the CDR3 is TGTGCCAGCAGTTTTGGACAGGCCAGGGGCCGGGAGACCCAGTACTTC.

The J gene is TRBJ2-1, the V gene TRBV24-1, with D perhaps TRBD2 (5 bases). V lost 7 bases to trimming and J lost 8 bases, with 11 bases between them. The germline V gene has CDR1 KGHDR and CDR2 SFDVKD. CDR3 length: 12 amino acids. The CDR3 is CATRDWLDEQFF. CDR3 nucleotide sequence: TGTGCCACCAGGGACTGGCTTGATGAGCAGTTCTTC.

This clone was seen a handful of times. V is TRBV3-1 (or the pseudogene TRBV3-2) and J is TRBJ2-5, with 9 bases aligning to TRBD2. The CDR3 has 16 residues. Germline loops: CDR1 LGHDT, CDR2 YNNKEL (reference sequence). J was trimmed by 2 bases and V by 1 base; bases with no gene match: 5. The CDR3 here is CASSQGGGRGQETQYF. The CDR3 bases are TGTGCCAGCAGCCAAGGGGGCGGGAGGGGGCAAGAGACCCAGTACTTC.

The chain carries TRBV30 and TRBJ1-2, with D hard to call. The V and J ends lost 2 bases and 4 bases respectively, with 8 bases between them. This CDR3 comprises 12 residues. From germline, CDR1 is GTSNPN and CDR2 SVGIG (reference sequence). CDR3 sequence (DNA): TGTGCCTGGAGTCGCGGCCTCTATGGCTACACCTTC. It specifies CAWSRGLYGYTF. Drawing the rest from reference TRBV30 and TRBJ1-2, the complete variable domain is SQTIHQWPATLVQPVGSPLSLECTVEGTSNPNLYWYRQAAGRGLQLLFYSVGIGQISSEVPQNLSASRPQDRQFILSSKKLLLSDSGFYLCAWSRGLYGYTFGSGTRLTVV.

The rearrangement uses TRBV4-2 and TRBJ2-1; 11 bases agree with TRBD2. This CDR3 is 16 amino acids long. Germline V CDR1 and CDR2: LGHNA, YNFKEQ. V lost 0 bases to trimming and J lost 8 bases; unmatched junction nucleotides: 6. The CDR3 here is CASSQDPSGRSDEQFF. The CDR3 DNA follows: TGTGCCAGCAGCCAAGATCCTAGCGGGAGGAGCGATGAGCAGTTCTTC.

The rearrangement joins TRBV18 to TRBJ2-1; 7 bases match TRBD1. Germline CDR1 KGHSH, CDR2 LQKENI. V lost 3 bases, J lost 7 bases, and 9 bases stayed unmatched. This CDR3 spans 15 amino acids. This chain's CDR3 is CASSPVTGARNEQFF. DNA of the CDR3: TGTGCCAGCTCACCGGTTACAGGGGCCCGGAATGAGCAGTTCTTC. The full variable domain, its missing parts supplied by reference TRBV18 and TRBJ2-1, is NAGVMQNPRHLVRRRGQEARLRCSPMKGHSHVYWYRQLPEEGLKFMVYLQKENIIDESGMPKERFSAEFPKEGPSILRIQQVVRGDSAAYFCASSPVTGARNEQFFGPGTRLTVL.

The chain has TRBV5-5 and TRBJ2-2, with 11 positions matching TRBD2. Germline loops: CDR1 SGHKS, CDR2 YYEKEE (reference sequence). V shed 3 bases and J 5 bases; nucleotides not matched to a gene: 9. The CDR3 contains 17 residues. This CDR3 is CASSSPTSGSGTGELFF. CDR3 DNA sequence: TGTGCCAGCAGCTCACCAACTAGCGGGAGTGGGACCGGGGAGCTGTTTTTT.

V is TRBV6-6 and J is TRBJ1-6, with D unresolved. V was pared by 6 bases and J by 1 base, with 4 bases between. From germline, CDR1 is MNHNY and CDR2 SVGAGI (reference sequence). CDR3 length: 13 amino acids. The CDR3 protein is CASSLSYNSPLHF. The CDR3 DNA sequence: TGTGCCAGCAGCCTATCCTATAATTCACCCCTCCACTTT.